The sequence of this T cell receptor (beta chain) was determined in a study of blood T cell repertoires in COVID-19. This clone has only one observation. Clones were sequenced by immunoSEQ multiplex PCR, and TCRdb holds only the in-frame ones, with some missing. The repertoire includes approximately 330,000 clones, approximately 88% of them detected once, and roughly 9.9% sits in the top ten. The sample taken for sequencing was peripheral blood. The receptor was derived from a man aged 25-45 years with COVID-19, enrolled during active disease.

CDR3 amino acids: CASRKAGTSGGADTGELFF. CDR3 DNA sequence: TGTGCCAGCAGGAAAGCCGGGACTAGCGGGGGGGCCGACACCGGGGAGCTGTTTTTT. J is TRBJ2-2 and V is TRBV5-8; 16 bases align to TRBD2. The V gene's germline CDR1 is SGHTS and CDR2 YDEGEE. The CDR3 has 19 residues. The V gene end was trimmed by 5 bases and the J gene end by 3 bases; junction bases not matched to a gene: 10.